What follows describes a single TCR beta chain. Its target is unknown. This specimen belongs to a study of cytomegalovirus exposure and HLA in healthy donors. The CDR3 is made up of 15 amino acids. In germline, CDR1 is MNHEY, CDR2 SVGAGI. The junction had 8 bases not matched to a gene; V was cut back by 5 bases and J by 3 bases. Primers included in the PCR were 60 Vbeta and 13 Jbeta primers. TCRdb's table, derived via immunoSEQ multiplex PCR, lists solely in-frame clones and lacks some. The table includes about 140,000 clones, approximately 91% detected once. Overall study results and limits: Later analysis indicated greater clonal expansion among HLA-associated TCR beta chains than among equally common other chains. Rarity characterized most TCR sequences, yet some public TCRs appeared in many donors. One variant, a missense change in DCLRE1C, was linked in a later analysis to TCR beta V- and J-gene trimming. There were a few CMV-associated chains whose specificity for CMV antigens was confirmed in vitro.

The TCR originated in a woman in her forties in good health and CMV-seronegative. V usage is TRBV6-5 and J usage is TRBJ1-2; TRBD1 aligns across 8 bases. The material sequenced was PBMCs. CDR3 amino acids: CASSLRDRGYYGYTF. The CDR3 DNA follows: TGTGCCAGCAGTCTACGAGACAGGGGTTACTATGGCTACACCTTC.